The 26 T cell receptor beta chains below were found in one sample sequenced in a study of cytomegalovirus exposure and HLA in healthy donors. The PCR contained 60 Vbeta and 13 Jbeta primers. Assay used: immunoSEQ multiplex PCR; TCRdb lists only in-frame clones, some missing. The table lists approximately 100,000 clones, 75% to 85% of them singletons. Source material: PBMCs. These receptors were collected from a woman between 40 and 50 years old in good health and CMV-seronegative.

This sequence joins TRBV29-1 and TRBJ1-2; a possible D gene is TRBD1 (5 bases). The germline V gene encodes CDR1 SQVTM and CDR2 ANQGSEA. V gave up 0 bases and J gave up 7 bases, with 12 bases separating them. The CDR3 totals 13 residues. CDR3 protein: CSVEEQGRSGYTF. CDR3 nucleotides: TGCAGCGTTGAAGAGCAGGGTCGGAGTGGCTACACCTTC.

This chain links TRBV9 with TRBJ1-1, with 9 bases fitting TRBD1. J was trimmed by 4 bases and V by 4 bases; bases with no gene match: 8. The CDR3 sequence is 15 residues long. From germline, CDR1 is SGDLS and CDR2 YYNGEE. This CDR3 reads CASSRGQGGITEAFF. The CDR3 nucleotides are TGTGCCAGCAGCAGGGGACAGGGCGGCATCACTGAAGCTTTCTTT.

The chain is built from TRBV13 and TRBJ1-2; D is perhaps TRBD1 (5 bases). Trimming took off 2 bases at V and 5 bases at J, with 9 bases between the two ends. The CDR3 spans 13 residues. Germline assignment: CDR1 PRHDT and CDR2 FYEKMQ (reference sequence). DNA of the CDR3: TGTGCCAGCAGCTTAAGGGGTATATATGGCTACACCTTC. As protein: CASSLRGIYGYTF.

Written as DNA, the CDR3 is TGTGCCAGCAGTGAAGCTAGCGGGGGGCGCGGGAAGCAGTTCTTC. Protein sequence: CASSEASGGRGKQFF. The chain joins TRBV6-4 to TRBJ2-1; TRBD2 matches at 11 bases. V lost 3 bases and J lost 11; bases outside the gene matches: 9. Germline lookup yields CDR1 MRHNA and CDR2 SNTAGT. This CDR3 is built from 15 residues.

V and J are TRBV10-3 and TRBJ1-5; TRBD1 might be the D (5 bases). The V end lost 5 bases, the J end lost 5 bases, and 16 bases lay between the germline ends. Germline lookup yields CDR1 ENHRY and CDR2 SYGVKD. The CDR3 sequence is 15 residues long. The CDR3 region is CAISYMGGIDQPQHF. CDR3 DNA: TGTGCCATCAGTTACATGGGGGGAATTGATCAGCCCCAGCATTTT.

The chain is built from TRBV30 and TRBJ2-3; tentatively, D is TRBD2 (6 bases). The CDR3 runs to 15 residues. Germline values: CDR1 GTSNPN, CDR2 SVGIG (reference sequence). V dropped 1 base and J dropped 5 bases, with 16 bases sitting between them. The CDR3 protein is CAWSAGSPGRDTQYF. The CDR3 DNA reads TGTGCCTGGAGTGCCGGGAGCCCCGGGAGAGATACGCAGTATTTT.

The chain employs TRBV5-1 and TRBJ2-3; a weak D match, TRBD2 (6 bases). This CDR3 is built from 16 residues. V lost 0 bases, J lost 0 bases, and 11 bases lay in between. From germline, CDR1 is SGHRS and CDR2 YFSETQ. CDR3 sequence (DNA): TGCGCCAGCAGCTTGGTGGGGCGGGGAAGCACAGATACGCAGTATTTT. Translating it yields CASSLVGRGSTDTQYF.

This chain connects TRBV6-7 to TRBJ2-2; 10 bases match TRBD2. TRBV6-7 counts as an open reading frame of uncertain function. This CDR3 is 18 amino acids long. The trim removed 4 bases at V and 2 bases at J, leaving 10 bases unmatched. The CDR3 nucleotides read TGTGCCAGCAGTTGGCTAGCGGGGGCTCGGCATAACACCGGGGAGCTGTTTTTT. This codes for CASSWLAGARHNTGELFF.

This chain links TRBV9 with TRBJ2-7; 7 bases are shared with TRBD1. V trimming: 2 bases; J trimming: 2 bases; junction bases outside the gene matches: 4. The germline gives CDR1 SGDLS, CDR2 YYNGEE. The CDR3 length is 14 residues. The DNA for the CDR3 is TGTGCCAGCAGCGTGTGGGACAGCACCTACGAGCAGTACTTC. Protein: CASSVWDSTYEQYF.

The chain joins TRBV13 to TRBJ2-3, with a possible D match to TRBD2 (5 bases). Trimming cost V 2 bases and J 2 bases, with 11 bases left between them. Germline CDR1 reads PRHDT; CDR2 reads FYEKMQ (reference sequence). The CDR3 covers 15 residues. CDR3 region: CASSLLSSPTDTQYF. The CDR3 bases are TGTGCCAGCAGCTTATTGTCTAGCCCCACAGATACGCAGTATTTT.

This clone occurred once. In DNA, the CDR3 is TGCGCCAGCAGCCAAGAAGGGAGGGAGGCAGATACGCAGTATTTT. This encodes CASSQEGREADTQYF. The rearrangement links TRBV4-3 to TRBJ2-3, with 7 bases lining up with TRBD2. The CDR3 runs to 15 residues. Germline CDR1 reads LGHNA; CDR2 reads YSLEER. After removal of 0 bases from V and 4 bases from J, the junction contained 4 bases not matched to a gene.

The rearrangement joins TRBV7-3 to TRBJ2-5; 8 nucleotides match TRBD2. Germline lookup yields CDR1 SGHTA and CDR2 FQGTGA. V dropped 5 bases and J dropped 2; count of bases not matched to a gene: 7. The CDR3 covers 15 residues. The CDR3 region is CASSPTGTRQETQYF. CDR3 nucleotides: TGTGCCAGCAGCCCGACCGGGACTAGGCAAGAGACCCAGTACTTC.

This clone occurred once. This chain uses TRBV5-1 with TRBJ1-4; D is undetermined. The length of the CDR3 is 15 residues. CDR1 is SGHRS, CDR2 YFSETQ, per germline. V was shortened by 0 bases and J by 5 bases, with 11 bases between the two germline ends. CDR3 bases: TGCGCCAGCAGCTTGGATGAGGGAGAGAATGAAAAACTGTTTTTT. It is translated as CASSLDEGENEKLFF.

The genes are TRBV7-9 and TRBJ2-1; 10 bases map to TRBD1. This CDR3 comprises 14 residues. The V gene's germline CDR1 is SEHNR and CDR2 FQNEAQ (reference sequence). The V gene end was trimmed by 3 bases and the J gene end by 8 bases; junction bases not matched to a gene: 4. The CDR3 sequence: CASSFGTGADEQFF. The CDR3, as DNA: TGTGCCAGCAGCTTCGGGACAGGGGCCGATGAGCAGTTCTTC.

This clone was seen a single time. This sequence joins TRBV7-2 and TRBJ1-5, with TRBD1 identical over 9 bases. V shed 4 bases, J shed 4 bases, and the junction held 5 bases outside the gene matches. Germline CDR1 reads SGHTA; CDR2 reads FQGNSA. CDR3 size: 15 residues. The CDR3 nucleotides are TGTGCCAGCAGCTCCGTCGGGACAGGGAATCAGCCCCAGCATTTT. Translation: CASSSVGTGNQPQHF.

V usage is TRBV7-3 and J usage is TRBJ2-3; D call uncertain. The germline V and J ends were trimmed by 0 bases and 5 bases, with 6 bases remaining between them. The germline gives CDR1 SGHTA, CDR2 FQGTGA. This CDR3 spans 13 amino acids. DNA of the CDR3: TGTGCCAGCAGCTTAACTCGGGTAGATACGCAGTATTTT. It translates to CASSLTRVDTQYF.

This rearrangement joins TRBV14 to TRBJ1-6; no definite D call. V lost 4 bases and J 9 bases, leaving 10 bases between the germline ends. Germline-derived CDR1 and CDR2 are SGHDN and FVKESK. The CDR3 has 13 residues. Here the CDR3 DNA reads TGTGCCAGCAGCCGGGCTGGGCGTTCACCCCTCCACTTT. It is translated as CASSRAGRSPLHF.

The chain uses TRBV29-1 and TRBJ2-7; 11 nucleotides line up with TRBD2. V was pared by 1 base and J by 3 bases, with 8 bases of the junction left unmatched. The CDR3 is 16 amino acids. Germline values: CDR1 SQVTM, CDR2 ANQGSEA. The CDR3 reads CSVEGGGTSGDYEQYF. DNA of the CDR3: TGCAGCGTTGAAGGGGGAGGGACTAGCGGCGACTACGAGCAGTACTTC.

J is TRBJ1-5 and V is TRBV19, with TRBD1 identical over 11 bases. The CDR3 spans 14 residues. Germline CDR1 is LNHDA and CDR2 is SQIVND (reference sequence). Trimming cost V 10 bases and J 6 bases; bases outside gene matches: 8. DNA for the CDR3: TGTGCCACATCGGAGGGACAGGGGGTTCAGCCCCAGCATTTT. This encodes CATSEGQGVQPQHF.

This chain uses TRBV28 with TRBJ1-2; D is uncertain. V lost 2 bases and J lost 0, with 10 bases in between. The CDR3 has 15 amino acids. The germline V gene has CDR1 MDHEN and CDR2 SYDVKM. The CDR3 DNA sequence: TGTGCCAGCAGTTTAGGGCAGCCTTCTAACTATGGCTACACCTTC. Its translation is CASSLGQPSNYGYTF.

Note on this clone: Other DNA sequences of this sample code for an identical CDR3. The genes are TRBV7-2 and TRBJ2-3; 12 bases are a match to TRBD2. V was pared by 2 bases and J by 2 bases, with 2 bases of the junction left unmatched. Germline CDR1 reads SGHTA; CDR2 reads FQGNSA. This CDR3 contains 16 residues. CDR3 sequence: CASSLTSGGSTDTQYF. The CDR3 DNA reads as TGTGCCAGCAGCTTAACTAGCGGGGGGTCCACAGATACGCAGTATTTT.

The chain couples TRBV10-3 to TRBJ2-7; the D is unclear. Germline V lookup: CDR1 ENHRY, CDR2 SYGVKD. Trimming removed 0 bases at V and 0 bases at J, with 18 bases between. The CDR3 has 18 amino acids. The CDR3, as DNA: TGTGCCATCAGTGAGTCGGCCAATTTACGGGTTCACTCCTACGAGCAGTACTTC. This sequence encodes CAISESANLRVHSYEQYF.

The chain links TRBV9 to TRBJ2-7, with a possible D match to TRBD2 (7 bases). This CDR3 has 15 amino acids. Trimming took off 0 bases at V and 4 bases at J, with 14 bases between the two ends. CDR1 is SGDLS, CDR2 YYNGEE, per germline. CDR3 DNA: TGTGCCAGCAGCGTAGGGTCGGGGGGCGTTTACGAGCAGTACTTC. This codes for CASSVGSGGVYEQYF.

This chain links TRBV14 with TRBJ2-5; D may be TRBD1 (6 bases). CDR1 and CDR2 (germline): SGHDN, FVKESK. The CDR3 has 13 amino acids. Trimming removed 4 bases from V and 4 bases from J, with 10 bases in between. The CDR3 nucleotides read TGTGCCAGCAGCCTGGGACACGCAGAGACCCAGTACTTC. This encodes CASSLGHAETQYF. The full variable domain, its missing parts supplied by reference TRBV14 and TRBJ2-5, is EAGVTQFPSHSVIEKGQTVTLRCDPISGHDNLYWYRRVMGKEIKFLLHFVKESKQDESGMPNNRFLAERTGGTYSTLKVQPAELEDSGVYFCASSLGHAETQYFGPGTRLLVL.

The V call is TRBV27, the J call TRBJ1-6; D may be TRBD1 (5 bases). Trimming left V 0 bases short and J 9 bases short, with 12 bases between. This CDR3 has 15 amino acids. Germline V gene sequence: CDR1 MNHEY, CDR2 SMNVEV (reference sequence). The CDR3 DNA reads as TGTGCCAGCAGTTTATCGGCAGGGTACACTTCACCCCTCCACTTT. This encodes CASSLSAGYTSPLHF.

The V and J genes are TRBV29-1 and TRBJ2-1, with D possibly being TRBD1 (7 bases). Germline V gives CDR1 SQVTM, CDR2 ANQGSEA. The CDR3 runs 13 residues. The V end was cut by 3 bases, the J end by 7 bases, with 13 bases between. CDR3 in DNA: TGCAGCGTTGATCCTGCAGGGGGGAATGAGCAGTTCTTC. Protein sequence: CSVDPAGGNEQFF.